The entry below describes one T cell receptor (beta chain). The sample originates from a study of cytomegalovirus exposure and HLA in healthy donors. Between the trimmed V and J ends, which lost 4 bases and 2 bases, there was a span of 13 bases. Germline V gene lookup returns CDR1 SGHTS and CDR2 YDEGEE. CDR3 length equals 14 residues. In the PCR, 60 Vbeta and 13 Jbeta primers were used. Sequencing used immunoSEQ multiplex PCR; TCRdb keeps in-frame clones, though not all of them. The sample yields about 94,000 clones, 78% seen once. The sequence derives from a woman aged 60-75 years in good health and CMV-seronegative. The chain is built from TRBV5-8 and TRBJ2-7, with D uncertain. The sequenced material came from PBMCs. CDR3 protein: CASSRNVATYEQYF. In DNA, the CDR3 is TGTGCCAGCAGCAGAAACGTAGCCACCTACGAGCAGTACTTC.